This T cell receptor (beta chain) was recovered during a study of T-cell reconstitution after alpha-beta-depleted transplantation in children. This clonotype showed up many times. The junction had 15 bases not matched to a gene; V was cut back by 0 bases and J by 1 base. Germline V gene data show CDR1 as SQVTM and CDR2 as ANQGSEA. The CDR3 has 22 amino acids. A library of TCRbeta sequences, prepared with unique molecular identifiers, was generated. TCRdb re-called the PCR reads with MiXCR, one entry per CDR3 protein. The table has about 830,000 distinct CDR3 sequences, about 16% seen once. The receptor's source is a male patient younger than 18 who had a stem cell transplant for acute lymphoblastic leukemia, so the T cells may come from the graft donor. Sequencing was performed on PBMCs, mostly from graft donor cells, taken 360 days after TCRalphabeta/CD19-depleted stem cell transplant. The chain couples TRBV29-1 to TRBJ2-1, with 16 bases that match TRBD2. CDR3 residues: CSVEESYGGTSGRAWSYNEQFF. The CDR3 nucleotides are TGCAGCGTTGAAGAATCATATGGTGGGACTAGCGGGAGGGCCTGGTCCTACAATGAGCAGTTCTTC.